This TCR beta chain comes out of a study of blood T cell repertoires in COVID-19. The overall study: Specimens from acute and convalescent COVID-19 originated in the United States, Italy and Spain.

The protocol was immunoSEQ multiplex PCR, while the TCRdb copy is restricted to in-frame clones and leaves out a portion. The sample has about 59,000 clones; roughly nine tenths are singletons. V gave up 5 bases and J gave up 6 bases, with 6 bases separating them. The length of the CDR3 is 11 residues. V usage is TRBV12-3 or TRBV12-4 and J usage is TRBJ2-3; D is ambiguous. The sequence was collected from a human donor in a cohort sampled during active COVID-19. Material: peripheral blood. CDR3 coding DNA: TGTGCCAGCAGTGTACGGGATACGCAGTATTTT. This encodes CASSVRDTQYF.